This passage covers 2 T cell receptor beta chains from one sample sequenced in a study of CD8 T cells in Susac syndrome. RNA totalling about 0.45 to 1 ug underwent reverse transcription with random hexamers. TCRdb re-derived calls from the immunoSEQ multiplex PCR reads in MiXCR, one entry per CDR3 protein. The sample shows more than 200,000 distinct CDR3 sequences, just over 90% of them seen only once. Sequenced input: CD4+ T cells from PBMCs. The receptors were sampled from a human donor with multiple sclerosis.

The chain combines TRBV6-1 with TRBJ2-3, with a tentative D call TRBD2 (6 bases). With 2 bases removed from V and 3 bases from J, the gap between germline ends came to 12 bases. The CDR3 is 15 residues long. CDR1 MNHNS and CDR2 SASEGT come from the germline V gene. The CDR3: CASSEQGRETDTQYF. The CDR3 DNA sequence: TGTGCCAGCAGTGAACAGGGACGGGAGACAGATACGCAGTATTTT.

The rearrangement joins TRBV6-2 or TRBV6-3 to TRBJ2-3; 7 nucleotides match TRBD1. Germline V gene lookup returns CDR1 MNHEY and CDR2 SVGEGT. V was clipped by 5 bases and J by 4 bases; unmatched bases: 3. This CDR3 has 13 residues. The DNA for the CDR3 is TGTGCCAGCAGTGACAGGGTCGCAGATACGCAGTATTTT. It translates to CASSDRVADTQYF.